These T cell receptor beta chains were read from a single sample in a study of HIV-infected patients and healthy controls. Using its own MiXCR run on the 5' RACE reads, TCRdb lists one record per CDR3 protein. The data contain around 7,000 distinct CDR3 sequences, roughly 7.4% of them seen just once; the ten biggest clones take up more than 9%. Here the sequenced sample was blood, taken before antiretroviral therapy. The receptors were sampled from an adult with HIV infection. Both conserved end residues are trimmed from each CDR3.

V	J	CDR3
TRBV6-9	TRBJ1-3	ASRPSGPPIY
TRBV6-2/TRBV6-3	TRBJ2-7	ASSYSPYEQY
TRBV20-1	TRBJ2-1	SASLGTSGRNEQF
TRBV7-2	TRBJ2-5	ASRRELAGEETQY
TRBV6-5	TRBJ1-5	ASSYSRVGWGNQPQH
TRBV6-5	TRBJ2-2	ATRSQGAAGELF
TRBV7-2	TRBJ2-5	ASSLQGRGQETQY
TRBV5-1	TRBJ1-2	ASSKDSTYGYT
TRBV7-2	TRBJ1-5	ASSLWGNQPQH
TRBV11-2	TRBJ2-3	ASSPFRTATDTQY
TRBV4-3	TRBJ1-6	ASSQDGNSPLH
TRBV27	TRBJ1-5	ASSLFGGGQPQH
TRBV29-1	TRBJ2-5	SPAGCGETQY
TRBV11-2	TRBJ2-1	ASSLGGTSIHEQF
TRBV5-1	TRBJ2-2	ASSLTSGGLANTGELF
TRBV10-3	TRBJ2-7	AISGGQGDYEQY
TRBV19	TRBJ1-2	ASVARANYGYT
TRBV7-8	TRBJ1-5	ASRDRPLSNQPQH
TRBV7-8	TRBJ2-5	ASSHGGETQY
TRBV6-5	TRBJ2-3	ASSFGTSEYHTQY
TRBV6-6	TRBJ1-1	AAAPTGDEAF
TRBV24-1	TRBJ2-7	ATSDGSINEQY
TRBV6-5	TRBJ2-1	ASSTRTSGIRSYNEQF
TRBV20-1	TRBJ1-4	SAPYRAKNEKLF
TRBV6-5	TRBJ1-1	ASCPGRENTEAF
TRBV5-6	TRBJ1-2	ASTPLAGNYGYT
TRBV7-8	TRBJ1-5	ASSLEMGSNQPQH
TRBV2	TRBJ1-1	ASSQAGFNTEAF
TRBV7-9	TRBJ2-5	ASSLNGYETQY
TRBV7-2	TRBJ2-3	ASSLAGNTDTQY
TRBV4-3	TRBJ2-7	ASSQDDGRTTYEQY
TRBV5-4	TRBJ2-3	ASSPGQITDTQY
TRBV6-6	TRBJ1-4	ASSYSIFRELANEKLF
TRBV15	TRBJ1-3	ATSSNRGFGNTIY
TRBV11-3	TRBJ2-1	ASSPRTGSYNEQF
TRBV7-9	TRBJ2-2	ASSYPNSDSNTGELF
TRBV7-9	TRBJ1-1	ASSTSTPGAF
TRBV10-3	TRBJ1-1	AIRGEARGDEAF
TRBV20-1	TRBJ1-1	SASPGRTEAF
TRBV27	TRBJ1-3	ASSSGRPGNTIY
TRBV6-2/TRBV6-3	TRBJ1-2	ASSYPIPGPNEYGYT
TRBV11-2	TRBJ2-1	ASSINGQFMRNEQF
TRBV19	TRBJ1-1	ASSIPGGANTEAF
TRBV12-3/TRBV12-4	TRBJ1-1	ASSQKPGLTNTEAF
TRBV27	TRBJ2-3	ASSLLWLSGSTDTQY
TRBV24-1	TRBJ2-2	ATSDFTGELF
TRBV27	TRBJ2-7	ASLNPYSPSYEQY
TRBV6-2/TRBV6-3	TRBJ1-3	ASSYSSGNTIY
TRBV4-1	TRBJ1-2	ASSQEGIDRGLGYT
TRBV3-1	TRBJ2-5	ASSLSGVQETQY
TRBV19	TRBJ2-1	ARGTGTRDYNEQF
TRBV27	TRBJ1-1	ASSLQVNRVNTEAF
TRBV4-1	TRBJ1-1	ASSQGADEAF
TRBV6-5	TRBJ1-6	ARSYSSPGSPLH
TRBV7-8	TRBJ1-1	ASSLAGLTGAEAF
TRBV10-3	TRBJ2-3	AISESSFDTQY
TRBV19	TRBJ2-2	ASSIGRGDTGELF
TRBV18	TRBJ2-5	ASSTDRETQY
TRBV6-4	TRBJ2-1	ASSEGADGRNEQF
TRBV6-6	TRBJ2-3	ASSYEGPGDTQY